The sequence of this T cell receptor beta chain was determined in a study of blood T cell repertoires in COVID-19. The CDR3 runs 17 residues. The V end was cut by 4 bases, the J end by 0 bases, with 20 bases between. The germline V gene encodes CDR1 GTSNPN and CDR2 SVGIG (reference sequence). Per the original data handling: The assay estimated nucleated cells by amplifying reference gene primers. Data came from immunoSEQ multiplex PCR; TCRdb stores just in-frame clones and leaves some out. That table furnishes V, J and clone size, whereas the DNA furnished D and trimming. The sample gives tens of thousands of clones, approximately 88% of which show up once; approximately 2.5% is in the top ten.

Sequenced input: peripheral blood. This sequence joins TRBV30 and TRBJ2-3; tentatively, D is TRBD2 (5 bases). This receptor was identified in a man over 45 with acute or convalescent COVID-19. CDR3 DNA: TGTGCCTGGACCAAGACCACTAGGATACCTAGCACAGATACGCAGTATTTT. Translated: CAWTKTTRIPSTDTQYF.